The T cell receptor (beta chain) described here comes from a study of cytomegalovirus exposure and HLA in healthy donors. Study background: Of all 400 or so donors who were genotyped, roughly 81% belonged to the Caucasian-associated ancestry cluster.

The PCR contained 60 Vbeta and 13 Jbeta primers. Libraries were prepared by immunoSEQ multiplex PCR; TCRdb keeps only in-frame clonotypes and omits some of them. This table has about 37,000 clones, about 70% appearing once. V was cut by 4 bases and J by 6 bases, with 10 bases left in between. The germline gives CDR1 SGHNT, CDR2 YENEEA. The CDR3 totals 12 residues. The material sequenced was PBMCs. This chain uses TRBV11-3 with TRBJ2-7, with D unclear. This clonotype was obtained from a middle-aged man in good health and CMV-seronegative. CDR3 in amino acids: CASSSSVGEQYF. DNA of the CDR3: TGTGCCAGCAGCTCGTCCGTCGGCGAGCAGTACTTC.